A single sample gave rise to the 18 T cell receptor beta chains below, sequenced in a study of blood T cell repertoires in COVID-19. Clones were sequenced by immunoSEQ multiplex PCR, and TCRdb holds only the in-frame ones, with some missing. In the table there are roughly 200,000 clones, roughly 88% of which are singletons. Sequenced: peripheral blood. All receptors derive from a man aged 60 to 69 with acute or convalescent COVID-19.

The V gene is TRBV5-1, the J gene TRBJ2-1; D gene ambiguous. V lost 2 bases and J 6 bases, leaving 9 bases between the germline ends. The CDR3 contains 13 residues. Germline V gene sequence: CDR1 SGHRS, CDR2 YFSETQ. The CDR3 protein is CASSFRLGNEQFF. CDR3 nucleotides: TGCGCCAGCAGCTTCAGACTGGGCAATGAGCAGTTCTTC.

This clone occurred once. The chain couples TRBV7-3 to TRBJ2-5, with D possibly TRBD2 on 6 matching bases. V lost 2 bases and J lost 3, with 10 bases in between. The CDR3 has 14 residues. Looked up from germline, CDR1 is SGHTA and CDR2 is FQGTGA. CDR3 nucleotide sequence: TGTGCCAGCAGCTTAGCGGGGCCTAAAGAGACCCAGTACTTC. It yields the protein CASSLAGPKETQYF.

This clone was picked up one time. The chain couples TRBV25-1 to TRBJ2-1, with 9 bases lining up with TRBD1. V lost 6 bases to trimming and J lost 6 bases; unmatched junction nucleotides: 9. Germline V gene lookup returns CDR1 MGHDK and CDR2 SYGVNS. CDR3 size: 15 residues. DNA for the CDR3: TGTGCCAGCAGCCAAGGACAGGGGAGGGTCAATGAGCAGTTCTTC. Its protein product is CASSQGQGRVNEQFF.

V usage is TRBV7-8 and J usage is TRBJ2-1; 10 bases are shared with TRBD2. CDR1 SGHVS and CDR2 FQNEAQ come from the germline V gene. CDR3 length equals 18 residues. With V trimmed by 5 bases and J by 0 bases, 10 bases remained unmatched. The CDR3 DNA reads as TGTGCCAGCAGCACGACTAGCGGGTTGGGGTTCTCCTACAATGAGCAGTTCTTC. Translating it yields CASSTTSGLGFSYNEQFF. The whole variable domain, filled in from reference TRBV7-8 and TRBJ2-1, reads GAGVSQSPRYKVAKRGQDVALRCDPISGHVSLFWYQQALGQGPEFLTYFQNEAQLDKSGLPSDRFFAERPEGSVSTLKIQRTQQEDSAVYLCASSTTSGLGFSYNEQFFGPGTRLTVL.

The chain combines TRBV10-3 with TRBJ2-7; 9 nucleotides match TRBD1. Trimming removed 6 bases from V and 3 bases from J; junction bases left unmatched: 0. Germline CDR1 is ENHRY and CDR2 is SYGVKD. This CDR3 contains 12 residues. The CDR3 region has the DNA TGTGCCATCAGGACAGGGGGCTACGAGCAGTACTTC. Translation gives CAIRTGGYEQYF.

This chain uses TRBV2 with TRBJ2-7, with 10 bases fitting TRBD2. V dropped 2 bases and J dropped 3; count of bases not matched to a gene: 7. Germline V gives CDR1 SNHLY, CDR2 FYNNEI. This CDR3 has 16 residues. CDR3 sequence reads: CASSESGRASVYEQYF. The CDR3 DNA is TGTGCCAGCAGTGAAAGCGGGAGGGCCTCGGTCTACGAGCAGTACTTC.

The chain combines TRBV7-8 with TRBJ2-7; TRBD1 matches 7 bases. The germline CDR1 and CDR2 sequences are SGHVS and FQNEAQ. CDR3 length: 14 residues. V was pared by 6 bases and J by 0 bases, with 5 bases of the junction left unmatched. This chain's CDR3 is CASRVGTVSYEQYF. The CDR3 region has the DNA TGTGCCAGCAGAGTCGGGACAGTCTCCTACGAGCAGTACTTC.

The chain has TRBV5-5 and TRBJ1-4; no reliable D call. This CDR3 contains 15 residues. Per germline, CDR1 SGHKS and CDR2 YYEKEE (reference sequence). The V end lost 0 bases, the J end lost 0 bases, and 6 bases lay between the germline ends. CDR3 nucleotide sequence: TGTGCCAGCAGCTTGGACGGGGCAACTAATGAAAAACTGTTTTTT. It is translated as CASSLDGATNEKLFF.

This clone was detected only a few times. The chain combines TRBV18 with TRBJ2-1; 8 nucleotides line up with TRBD2. Trimming at V came to 4 bases and at J to 4 bases, leaving 6 bases not matched to a gene. Germline V gene data show CDR1 as KGHSH and CDR2 as LQKENI. This CDR3 is built from 15 residues. CDR3 nucleotide sequence: TGTGCCAGCTCACAACAGCGGGAGCTTTACAATGAGCAGTTCTTC. Its protein is CASSQQRELYNEQFF.

This chain joins TRBV19 and TRBJ2-1; 9 nucleotides line up with TRBD1. Unmatched junction bases numbered 4, after V lost 4 bases and J lost 0 bases. This CDR3 region has 16 residues. CDR1 and CDR2 (germline): LNHDA, SQIVND (reference sequence). For the CDR3, the DNA is TGTGCCAGTAGTAAGGACAGGGGAACCTCCTACAATGAGCAGTTCTTC. Translation gives CASSKDRGTSYNEQFF.

A single count supports this clone. The V and J genes are TRBV30 and TRBJ1-6; D not certain. Germline lookup yields CDR1 GTSNPN and CDR2 SVGIG (reference sequence). This CDR3 spans 14 amino acids. With 2 bases removed from V and 6 bases from J, the gap between germline ends came to 11 bases. The CDR3 here is CAWSLAGGNSPLHF. Here the CDR3 DNA reads TGTGCCTGGAGTCTCGCAGGAGGTAATTCACCCCTCCACTTT. The full variable domain, in which reference TRBV30 and TRBJ1-6 provide the parts outside the CDR3, is SQTIHQWPATLVQPVGSPLSLECTVEGTSNPNLYWYRQAAGRGLQLLFYSVGIGQISSEVPQNLSASRPQDRQFILSSKKLLLSDSGFYLCAWSLAGGNSPLHFGNGTRLTVT.

This chain uses TRBV5-1 with TRBJ1-1; D is uncertain. The V gene lost 1 base and the J gene lost 0 bases, with 13 bases spanning the gap. This CDR3 is 16 amino acids long. Germline loops: CDR1 SGHRS, CDR2 YFSETQ. The CDR3 is CASSLPPAGMNTEAFF. CDR3 bases: TGCGCCAGCAGCTTGCCACCGGCGGGGATGAACACTGAAGCTTTCTTT.

Concerning this clone itself: The same CDR3 also results from other DNA sequences found in this sample. Here the CDR3 reads CASSLDRVYGYTF. The CDR3 DNA sequence: TGTGCCAGCAGCTTAGACAGGGTCTATGGCTACACCTTC. The chain couples TRBV11-2 to TRBJ1-2, with D possibly matching TRBD1 (5 bases). There are 13 residues in the CDR3. Germline lookup yields CDR1 SGHAT and CDR2 FQNNGV. V was trimmed by 0 bases and J by 4 bases, leaving 6 bases between them. The full variable domain, rest sourced from reference TRBV11-2 and TRBJ1-2, is EAGVAQSPRYKIIEKRQSVAFWCNPISGHATLYWYQQILGQGPKLLIQFQNNGVVDDSQLPKDRFSAERLKGVDSTLKIQPAKLEDSAVYLCASSLDRVYGYTFGSGTRLTVV.

The genes are TRBV24-1 and TRBJ1-3; TRBD1 matches at 7 bases. CDR3 size: 17 residues. The germline V gene has CDR1 KGHDR and CDR2 SFDVKD. V shed 1 base, J shed 0 bases, and the junction held 5 bases outside the gene matches. The CDR3 is CATSDFNRGHSGNTIYF. The CDR3 region has the DNA TGTGCCACCAGTGATTTTAACAGGGGCCACTCTGGAAACACCATATATTTT.

CDR3 DNA: TGTGCCAGCAGCCCAGCAGCGGCGCAGCACTACGAGCAGTACTTC. It yields the protein CASSPAAAQHYEQYF. The chain has TRBV7-2 and TRBJ2-7, with a tentative D call TRBD2 (5 bases). V dropped 5 bases and J dropped 3 bases, with 17 bases sitting between them. This CDR3 is built from 15 residues. Germline values: CDR1 SGHTA, CDR2 FQGNSA.

The sample holds a few counts of this clone. The chain joins TRBV19 to TRBJ1-2; possible D gene TRBD1, 6 bases. V was cut by 5 bases and J by 6 bases, with 16 bases left in between. This CDR3 spans 14 amino acids. Germline-derived CDR1 and CDR2 are LNHDA and SQIVND (reference sequence). CDR3: CASSPPGQLNGYTF. The CDR3, as DNA: TGTGCCAGTAGTCCCCCGGGACAATTGAATGGCTACACCTTC.

The chain recombines TRBV6-5 with TRBJ2-1; 8 bases are shared with TRBD1. CDR1 and CDR2 (germline): MNHEY, SVGAGI. Trimming at V came to 2 bases and at J to 3 bases, leaving 3 bases not matched to a gene. The CDR3 runs 15 residues. As DNA, the CDR3 is TGTGCCAGCAGTTACGTAGGGACAGGCTACAATGAGCAGTTCTTC. It specifies CASSYVGTGYNEQFF.

The rearrangement links TRBV27 to TRBJ1-4, with a tentative D call TRBD1 (6 bases). The V gene's germline CDR1 is MNHEY and CDR2 SMNVEV (reference sequence). Trimming shortened V by 6 bases and J by 6 bases, and 35 bases separated the two germline ends. This CDR3 has 21 amino acids. The CDR3: CASRPYSLADSWKFTDEKLFF. As DNA, the CDR3 is TGTGCCAGCAGACCCTATTCTCTCGCGGACAGTTGGAAGTTTACAGATGAAAAACTGTTTTTT.